This T cell receptor beta chain was sequenced for a study of blood T cell repertoires in COVID-19. Study at large: Both acute and convalescent COVID-19 samples were obtained from the United States, Italy and Spain. In each case, the material was cDNA or gDNA derived from T cells, B-cell-depleted T cells, or PBMCs.

Enrolment of Seattle patients took place during active infection, and they were followed longitudinally. The CDR3 runs 15 residues. V lost 3 bases to trimming and J lost 5 bases; unmatched junction nucleotides: 3. Germline V gene sequence: CDR1 MNHEY, CDR2 SMNVEV (reference sequence). Methods used by the authors: Amplifying reference gene primers gave estimates of nucleated cell counts. The table came from immunoSEQ multiplex PCR; TCRdb's copy has only in-frame clones and leaves some out. V and J calls and clone size are those listed in that table; D and trimming were worked out from the DNA. The repertoire holds about 180,000 clones, with 80% to 90% as singletons.

Sequencing was performed on peripheral blood. The TCR sequence derives from a woman aged 80 or over with COVID-19, enrolled during active disease. The gene calls are TRBV27 and TRBJ2-3; TRBD2 aligns across 12 bases. The CDR3 sequence: CASSLTSGGGDTQYF. As DNA, the CDR3 is TGTGCCAGCAGTTTGACTAGCGGGGGTGGAGATACGCAGTATTTT.